The clone carrying this TCR beta chain was found once. Plating of about 200,000 CFSE-labeled responder cells was done together with about 200,000 irradiated, violet-dye-labeled stimulator cells. Libraries were prepared by immunoSEQ multiplex PCR; TCRdb keeps only in-frame clonotypes and omits some of them. The data show about 7,000 clones, with roughly 28% seen just once and 6% held by the top ten. The data belong to a study of graft-versus-host responses after intestinal transplantation. The CDR3 spans 12 residues. The chain links TRBV21-1 to TRBJ2-7; TRBD1, as called in the table, went unchecked against the DNA. TRBV21-1 is a known pseudogene. This clonotype originated in a human patient who was an organ donor for intestinal transplantation. The input for sequencing was alloreactive CD8+ T cells from a mixed lymphocyte reaction culture, taken before transplantation. The subset is: CFSE-low proliferating T cells sorted from approximately 6-day pre-transplant mixed lymphocyte reaction (GvH or HvG direction). CDR3 sequence (DNA): TGTGCCAGCAGGTACTGGACACTGCTCCAGTACTTC. Protein sequence: CASRYWTLLQYF.